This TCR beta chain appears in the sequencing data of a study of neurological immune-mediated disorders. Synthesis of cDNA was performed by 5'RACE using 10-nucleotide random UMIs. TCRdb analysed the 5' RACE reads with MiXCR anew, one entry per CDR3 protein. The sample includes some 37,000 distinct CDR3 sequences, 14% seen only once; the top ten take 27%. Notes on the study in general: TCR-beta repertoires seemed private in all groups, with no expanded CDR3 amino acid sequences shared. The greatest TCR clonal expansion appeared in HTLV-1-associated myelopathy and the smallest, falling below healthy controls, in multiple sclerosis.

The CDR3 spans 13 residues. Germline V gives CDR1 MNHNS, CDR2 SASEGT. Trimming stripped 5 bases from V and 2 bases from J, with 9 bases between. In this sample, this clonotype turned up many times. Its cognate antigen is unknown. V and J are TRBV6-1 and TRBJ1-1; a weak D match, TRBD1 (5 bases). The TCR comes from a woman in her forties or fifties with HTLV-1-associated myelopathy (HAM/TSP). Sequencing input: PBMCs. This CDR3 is CASSFDSNTEAFF. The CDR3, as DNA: TGTGCCAGCAGTTTCGACAGTAACACTGAAGCTTTCTTT.